This TCR beta chain appears in the sequencing data of a study of regulatory T cells in long-lasting Graves disease. Study results and caveats: Persistent-disease Graves' patients showed less TCR diversity than new cases. Persistent patients had a count of shared public clonotypes (approximately 3,000) that exceeded that of new patients (about 970).

Germline V gives CDR1 SEHNR, CDR2 FQNEAQ (reference sequence). The CDR3 covers 15 residues. With V trimmed by 4 bases and J by 7 bases, 5 bases remained unmatched. This clonotype has at least ten counts. Its antigen is as yet unknown. The sample's time point: newly diagnosed GD, antithyroid drugs for less than 3 months. Generation of the TCR library employed RNA extracted from PBMCs. Libraries of TCR beta came from iRepertoire HTBI primers plus Arm-PCR of CDR3 regions. TCRdb recomputed calls from the multiplex PCR reads with MiXCR, one row per CDR3 protein. The sample records about 620,000 distinct CDR3 sequences, around 15% being singletons. The same sample was also used in a study of T cells in Graves' hyperthyroidism and ophthalmopathy. That report adds: Subjects aged 18 to 65 presented with newly diagnosed hyperthyroidism of less than 2 months' duration. The primer set for the first-round RT-PCR of the TCR CDR3 was HTBI.

V is TRBV7-9 and J is TRBJ2-2, with TRBD1 matching 11 bases. Sequencing used peripheral blood mononuclear cells (PBMCs), obtained at new diagnosis, from a patient treated with antithyroid drugs. This clonotype was sampled from a woman in her 30s with Graves disease. CDR3: CASSSGQGAIGELFF. Written as DNA, the CDR3 is TGTGCCAGCAGCTCTGGACAGGGGGCGATCGGGGAGCTGTTTTTT.